The next 28 T cell receptor beta chains were all read from a single sample in a study of immune evolution from preneoplasia to lung adenocarcinoma. The repertoire was sequenced with immunoSEQ multiplex PCR; TCRdb's copy has only in-frame clones and lacks some. The repertoire consists of several thousand clones, with about four fifths occurring once and the leading ten covering about 3.1%. The sample was FFPE lung adenocarcinoma in situ tissue. All receptors derive from an older donor with lung adenocarcinoma.

This CDR3 is CASSVQGLSEAFF. CDR3 sequence (DNA): TGCGCCAGCAGCGTGCAGGGTTTGTCTGAAGCTTTCTTT. The V and J genes are TRBV5-1 and TRBJ1-1; D perhaps matches TRBD1 (5 bases). CDR1 is SGHRS, CDR2 YFSETQ, per germline. The CDR3 length is 13 residues. V was cut by 4 bases and J by 6 bases, with 13 bases left in between.

This clone was counted a few times. Additional DNA sequences in this sample encode the identical CDR3. The chain combines TRBV6-6 with TRBJ2-1; D unclear. The V end lost 2 bases, the J end lost 6 bases, and 17 bases lay between the germline ends. Per germline, CDR1 MNHNY and CDR2 SVGAGI (reference sequence). This CDR3 is built from 16 residues. This chain's CDR3 is CASSYDTTVAGNEQFF. CDR3 sequence (DNA): TGTGCCAGCAGTTACGATACTACGGTCGCTGGCAATGAGCAGTTCTTC.

V usage is TRBV27 and J usage is TRBJ1-1, with a tentative D call TRBD1 (5 bases). Trimming took 0 bases from V and 5 from J, leaving 13 bases between them. The CDR3 has 15 amino acids. Germline CDR1 and CDR2: MNHEY and SMNVEV (reference sequence). CDR3 sequence (DNA): TGTGCCAGCAGTTTATCGATCGGGGCTTGGACTGAAGCTTTCTTT. Translation gives CASSLSIGAWTEAFF.

The chain combines TRBV29-1 with TRBJ1-1; 9 nucleotides match TRBD1. The ends lost 4 bases at V and 4 bases at J; junction bases unmatched: 7. The length of the CDR3 is 14 residues. Germline CDR1 SQVTM, CDR2 ANQGSEA. CDR3 region: CSVVVTGGSTEAFF. CDR3 coding DNA: TGCAGCGTTGTGGTTACAGGGGGCAGCACTGAAGCTTTCTTT.

V and J are TRBV15 and TRBJ2-7; 8 bases align to TRBD1. Germline CDR1 and CDR2: LNHNV and YYDKDF (reference sequence). The trim removed 5 bases at V and 0 bases at J, leaving 6 bases unmatched. The CDR3 covers 15 residues. CDR3 sequence (DNA): TGTGCCACCAGCTCGGACAGGGTTGGCTCCTACGAGCAGTACTTC. It codes for CATSSDRVGSYEQYF. Based on the CDR3 plus reference TRBV15 and TRBJ2-7, the full variable domain is DAMVIQNPRYQVTQFGKPVTLSCSQTLNHNVMYWYQQKSSQAPKLLFHYYDKDFNNEADTPDNFQSRRPNTSFCFLDIRSPGLGDTAMYLCATSSDRVGSYEQYFGPGTRLTVT.

The chain joins TRBV11-2 to TRBJ2-3; 8 bases fit TRBD2. In germline, CDR1 is SGHAT, CDR2 FQNNGV. The ends lost 5 bases at V and 1 base at J; junction bases unmatched: 8. This CDR3 comprises 16 residues. The DNA of the CDR3 is TGTGCCAGCAGCCCTCATAGCGGGATGCGCACAGATACGCAGTATTTT. Encoded protein: CASSPHSGMRTDTQYF.

This clone appeared a single time. V usage is TRBV6-5 and J usage is TRBJ2-5, with D maybe TRBD2 (5 bases). Trimming stripped 6 bases from V and 6 bases from J, with 8 bases between. Germline V gene lookup returns CDR1 MNHEY and CDR2 SVGAGI. This CDR3 contains 11 residues. The DNA of the CDR3 is TGTGCCAGCAGCCTAGCCCAGACCCAGTACTTC. This translates into CASSLAQTQYF.

The chain couples TRBV2 to TRBJ2-3; 7 bases match TRBD2. The germline V gene encodes CDR1 SNHLY and CDR2 FYNNEI. V lost 1 base, J lost 6 bases, and 7 bases stayed unmatched. This CDR3 is 15 amino acids long. CDR3 DNA sequence: TGTGCCAGCAGTGAAGGGGACTATGTGGCTGATACGCAGTATTTT. Translation: CASSEGDYVADTQYF.

CDR3: CASSSGWNTEAFF. CDR3 DNA sequence: TGTGCCAGCAGCTCCGGATGGAACACTGAAGCTTTCTTT. The V call is TRBV7-6, the J call TRBJ1-1; D gene ambiguous. V lost 4 bases to trimming and J lost 1 base, with 7 bases between them. In germline, CDR1 is SGHVS, CDR2 FNYEAQ. There are 13 residues in the CDR3.

The chain joins TRBV5-1 to TRBJ2-2, with D perhaps matching TRBD1 or TRBD2 (5 bases each). The CDR3 has 16 residues. Germline V lookup: CDR1 SGHRS, CDR2 YFSETQ. The V end was cut by 0 bases, the J end by 0 bases, with 9 bases between. The CDR3 reads CASSLDGGANTGELFF. For the CDR3, the DNA is TGCGCCAGCAGCTTGGATGGGGGTGCGAACACCGGGGAGCTGTTTTTT. The whole variable domain, filled in from reference TRBV5-1 and TRBJ2-2, reads KAGVTQTPRYLIKTRGQQVTLSCSPISGHRSVSWYQQTPGQGLQFLFEYFSETQRNKGNFPGRFSGRQFSNSRSEMNVSTLELGDSALYLCASSLDGGANTGELFFGEGSRLTVL.

The V call is TRBV18, the J call TRBJ2-7; D not resolved. The length of the CDR3 is 15 residues. Germline V gene lookup returns CDR1 KGHSH and CDR2 LQKENI. Trimming cost V 2 bases and J 5 bases, with 16 bases left between them. CDR3 in DNA: TGTGCCAGCTCACCATTCGGGTTAACGCGCAACGAGCAGTACTTC. Its protein product is CASSPFGLTRNEQYF.

The chain couples TRBV19 to TRBJ2-2; 9 nucleotides align to TRBD1. V lost 5 bases and J lost 2; bases outside the gene matches: 6. The germline gives CDR1 LNHDA, CDR2 SQIVND (reference sequence). CDR3 length equals 16 residues. The CDR3 protein is CASSPPGQGNTGELFF. CDR3 DNA sequence: TGTGCCAGTAGTCCACCGGGACAGGGTAACACCGGGGAGCTGTTTTTT.

The gene calls are TRBV2 and TRBJ2-7; D possibly corresponds to TRBD2 (5 bases). Per germline, CDR1 SNHLY and CDR2 FYNNEI. The CDR3 runs 13 residues. V dropped 7 bases and J dropped 6 bases, with 16 bases sitting between them. The CDR3 nucleotides read TGTGCCAGCACCGAGCGGCTCCTCTCCGAGCAGTACTTC. Its protein product is CASTERLLSEQYF.

The gene calls are TRBV6-5 and TRBJ2-5; the D is unclear. CDR3 length equals 13 residues. Looked up from germline, CDR1 is MNHEY and CDR2 is SVGAGI. Trimming left V 7 bases short and J 5 bases short, with 14 bases between. The CDR3 sequence is CASKGYLDETQYF. The CDR3 DNA is TGTGCCAGCAAGGGCTACCTCGATGAGACCCAGTACTTC.

This rearrangement joins TRBV11-2 to TRBJ1-3, with a possible D match to TRBD1 (5 bases). CDR1 SGHAT and CDR2 FQNNGV come from the germline V gene. The CDR3 extends over 16 amino acids. V gave up 1 base and J gave up 4 bases, with 14 bases separating them. The CDR3 sequence: CASSLAGPRGGNTIYF. The DNA of the CDR3 is TGTGCCAGCAGCTTAGCGGGGCCCCGTGGGGGAAACACCATATATTTT. The variable domain in full, completed from reference TRBV11-2 and TRBJ1-3, reads EAGVAQSPRYKIIEKRQSVAFWCNPISGHATLYWYQQILGQGPKLLIQFQNNGVVDDSQLPKDRFSAERLKGVDSTLKIQPAKLEDSAVYLCASSLAGPRGGNTIYFGEGSWLTVV.

The chain joins TRBV7-3 to TRBJ2-3, with TRBD2 matching over 8 bases. Germline V gene sequence: CDR1 SGHTA, CDR2 FQGTGA. The CDR3 contains 15 residues. After removal of 5 bases from V and 6 bases from J, the junction contained 10 bases not matched to a gene. The CDR3 DNA follows: TGTGCCAGCAGCCTGAGCGGGAGTGTATACGATACGCAGTATTTT. Translating gives CASSLSGSVYDTQYF.

This clone was picked up a small number of times. This chain uses TRBV7-2 with TRBJ2-3; D unclear. Per germline, CDR1 SGHTA and CDR2 FQGNSA. V lost 5 bases, J lost 0 bases, and 3 bases lay in between. The CDR3 spans 12 residues. This CDR3 is CASSASTDTQYF. The CDR3 DNA reads TGTGCCAGCAGCGCTAGCACAGATACGCAGTATTTT.

This clone was counted once. V and J are TRBV2 and TRBJ1-1; TRBD1 is a possible D gene (5 bases). V was shortened by 6 bases and J by 0 bases, with 11 bases between the two germline ends. CDR3 size: 14 residues. Germline CDR1 is SNHLY and CDR2 is FYNNEI. This CDR3 is CASSLTDMNTEAFF. In DNA, the CDR3 is TGTGCCAGCAGCCTGACAGACATGAACACTGAAGCTTTCTTT.

V gene TRBV6-5 combines with J gene TRBJ1-3; 10 positions match TRBD1. Germline V gene data show CDR1 as MNHEY and CDR2 as SVGAGI. V lost 0 bases and J lost 2; bases outside the gene matches: 1. There are 16 residues in the CDR3. The CDR3 is CASSYSGQGTGNTIYF. DNA of the CDR3: TGTGCCAGCAGTTACTCGGGACAGGGGACTGGAAACACCATATATTTT.

The chain has TRBV18 and TRBJ2-2; 7 bases match TRBD1. CDR3 length: 14 residues. Losses at the gene ends were 6 bases for V and 4 bases for J; bases not matched to a gene: 5. Germline CDR1 KGHSH, CDR2 LQKENI. CDR3 bases: TGTGCCAGCTCCCAGGGACAGACCACCGGGGAGCTGTTTTTT. This gives the protein CASSQGQTTGELFF.

V and J are TRBV5-1 and TRBJ2-3; no clear D. The CDR3 totals 15 residues. CDR1 is SGHRS and CDR2 is YFSETQ in the germline V gene. V was clipped by 0 bases and J by 0 bases, with 8 bases between them. The CDR3 region has the DNA TGCGCCAGCAGCTTGGACGGGTCTAGCACAGATACGCAGTATTTT. As protein: CASSLDGSSTDTQYF.

The V and J genes are TRBV29-1 and TRBJ2-1; 11 bases align to TRBD2. This CDR3 region has 16 residues. In germline, CDR1 is SQVTM, CDR2 ANQGSEA. V shed 4 bases, J shed 9 bases, and the junction held 14 bases outside the gene matches. This CDR3 reads CSVGLVLAGGRGEQFF. The DNA of the CDR3 is TGCAGCGTTGGTCTTGTTCTAGCGGGAGGCCGGGGTGAGCAGTTCTTC.

This clone was seen a handful of times. The rearrangement joins TRBV7-7 to TRBJ2-1; 10 nucleotides line up with TRBD1. The J segment lost 8 bases and the V segment lost 3 bases, leaving 7 bases of the junction unmatched. Germline CDR1 is SSHAT and CDR2 is FNYEAQ (reference sequence). The length of the CDR3 is 15 residues. CDR3 sequence (DNA): TGTGCCAGCAGCTTGGGGGACAGGGGCGGTGATGAGCAGTTCTTC. It encodes CASSLGDRGGDEQFF.

The V and J genes are TRBV5-1 and TRBJ2-7; no clear D. Germline loops: CDR1 SGHRS, CDR2 YFSETQ. Trimming took off 4 bases at V and 1 base at J, with 9 bases between the two ends. The CDR3 spans 13 residues. As DNA, the CDR3 is TGCGCCAGCAGCCTCACTACTTCCTACGAGCAGTACTTC. Translating it yields CASSLTTSYEQYF.

This rearrangement joins TRBV6-6 to TRBJ1-1; D is undetermined. The CDR3 consists of 11 residues. CDR1 is MNHNY, CDR2 SVGAGI, per germline (reference sequence). Trimming pared 0 bases from V and 6 bases from J, leaving 2 bases between. The CDR3 nucleotides read TGTGCCAGCAGTTACTCGGCTGAAGCTTTCTTT. Encoded protein: CASSYSAEAFF.

This clone has only a few counts. This chain joins TRBV19 and TRBJ2-4; perhaps TRBD2 as D (6 bases). The V and J ends lost 6 bases and 4 bases respectively, with 10 bases between them. This CDR3 is built from 13 residues. In germline, CDR1 is LNHDA, CDR2 SQIVND (reference sequence). Written as DNA, the CDR3 is TGTGCCAGTAGCCAGGACTATAAAAACATTCAGTACTTC. The encoded protein is CASSQDYKNIQYF.

V and J are TRBV9 and TRBJ2-1, with TRBD2 matching over 7 bases. The J segment lost 4 bases and the V segment lost 3 bases, leaving 4 bases of the junction unmatched. The length of the CDR3 is 14 residues. CDR1 and CDR2 (germline): SGDLS, YYNGEE. CDR3 region: CASSDVREYNEQFF. The CDR3 DNA sequence: TGTGCCAGCAGCGACGTGCGGGAGTACAATGAGCAGTTCTTC.

This rearrangement joins TRBV5-1 to TRBJ2-1; D is perhaps TRBD1 or TRBD2 (5 bases each). The V gene's germline CDR1 is SGHRS and CDR2 YFSETQ. The CDR3 contains 15 residues. With 3 bases removed from V and 9 bases from J, the gap between germline ends came to 19 bases. DNA of the CDR3: TGCGCCAGCAGCTACCGGGGCCCCCAATTAAGTGAGCAGTTCTTC. It translates to CASSYRGPQLSEQFF.